The clone carrying this T cell receptor (beta chain) was seen only a few times. Its antigen is as yet unknown. This sample was taken from a study of T and B cells in COVID-19 patients. On the study more broadly: Blood was sampled from COVID-19 patients who were either actively infected or recovered. Study-level results: Patients with COVID-19 reportedly showed strongly skewed T cell receptor beta variable and joining gene usage. Highly clonal in active COVID-19, TRB repertoires exceeded healthy-donor diversity and richness at recovery.

TRB rearrangements were amplified by multiplex PCR with BIOMED2 TRB-A/B primers. MiXCR, applied by TCRdb to the multiplex PCR reads, yields one record per CDR3 protein. The table lists several thousand distinct CDR3 sequences, under 25% of them singletons. Each TRB amplification used roughly 250-550 ng of genomic DNA from blood. V was pared by 1 base and J by 8 bases, with 15 bases between. The germline V gene has CDR1 SEHNR and CDR2 FQNEAQ (reference sequence). The CDR3 loop spans 15 amino acids. This clonotype was sampled from a human donor with active COVID-19. V is TRBV7-9 and J is TRBJ2-1; no clear D gene. Sequenced material: blood. In DNA, the CDR3 is TGTGCCAGCAGCTTAGGGTCAACGTTACACTATGAGCAGTTCTTC. It codes for CASSLGSTLHYEQFF. Together with reference TRBV7-9 and TRBJ2-1, the CDR3 gives the full variable domain: DTGVSQNPRHKITKRGQNVTFRCDPISEHNRLYWYRQTLGQGPEFLTYFQNEAQLEKSRLLSDRFSAERPKGSFSTLEIQRTEQGDSAMYLCASSLGSTLHYEQFFGPGTRLTVL.